This T cell receptor (beta chain) was observed in a study of blood T cell repertoires in COVID-19. Overall study context: Acute and convalescent COVID-19 specimens originated in the United States, Italy and Spain.

This CDR3 has 14 amino acids. The germline V gene encodes CDR1 MNHEY and CDR2 SVGAGI. Germline trimming cut 8 bases from V and 3 bases from J; bases unmatched to any gene: 4. Original analysis: Estimation of nucleated cell counts was performed using reference gene primer amplification. Assay used: immunoSEQ multiplex PCR; TCRdb lists only in-frame clones, some missing. The DNA was the basis for D and trimming; V, J and clone size are from that table. The data contain about 90,000 clones, more than 65% of them seen just once; the ten biggest clones take up approximately 6.7%. The source material was peripheral blood. The receptor comes from a man aged 60-69 years with acute or convalescent COVID-19. The chain combines TRBV6-5 with TRBJ2-2, with 9 bases matching TRBD1. The CDR3 coding sequence is TGTGCCAGCCGGAGGGACAGGGACACCGGGGAGCTGTTTTTT. Translation: CASRRDRDTGELFF.